Following are 32 T cell receptor beta chains from one sample sequenced in a study of blood T cell repertoires in COVID-19. Clones were sequenced by immunoSEQ multiplex PCR, and TCRdb holds only the in-frame ones, with some missing. Seen here are 50,000 to 65,000 clones, more than 70% observed once, and the top ten hold over 3%. Input material: peripheral blood. Every receptor here comes from a man between 65 and 80 years old with acute or convalescent COVID-19.

A remark on this clone: The junction does not match germline at one end; this may be a read error. This chain connects TRBV5-6 to TRBJ2-7; 8 bases fit TRBD1. Germline CDR1 is SGHDT and CDR2 is YYEEEE. The CDR3 totals 17 residues. The CDR3, as DNA: TGTGCCAGCAGCTTGGGGCCAGGGGGCCCCCAATCTACGAGCATGAACTTC. Protein: CASSLGPGGPQSTSMNF.

The V and J genes are TRBV13 and TRBJ1-1, with 8 bases aligning to TRBD1. Germline values: CDR1 PRHDT, CDR2 FYEKMQ (reference sequence). This CDR3 comprises 14 residues. V dropped 5 bases and J dropped 4; count of bases not matched to a gene: 6. In DNA, the CDR3 is TGTGCCAGCAGCGCGACAGGGGAGGCCACTGAAGCTTTCTTT. Protein: CASSATGEATEAFF. Filled out from reference TRBV13 and TRBJ1-1, the complete variable domain reads AAGVIQSPRHLIKEKRETATLKCYPIPRHDTVYWYQQGPGQDPQFLISFYEKMQSDKGSIPDRFSAQQFSDYHSELNMSSLELGDSALYFCASSATGEATEAFFGQGTRLTVV.

The chain uses TRBV19 and TRBJ2-3, with a weak D call TRBD1 (5 bases). CDR3 length: 15 amino acids. Germline CDR1 LNHDA, CDR2 SQIVND (reference sequence). The V gene lost 5 bases and the J gene lost 0 bases, with 12 bases spanning the gap. CDR3 protein: CASSLRQSSTDTQYF. The CDR3 DNA follows: TGTGCCAGTAGTCTCAGACAGAGTAGCACAGATACGCAGTATTTT. The full variable domain, rest sourced from reference TRBV19 and TRBJ2-3, is DGGITQSPKYLFRKEGQNVTLSCEQNLNHDAMYWYRQDPGQGLRLIYYSQIVNDFQKGDIAEGYSVSREKKESFPLTVTSAQKNPTAFYLCASSLRQSSTDTQYFGPGTRLTVL.

The sample holds a few counts of this clone. V usage is TRBV6-2 or TRBV6-3 and J usage is TRBJ2-7; TRBD1 matches at 10 bases. CDR1 and CDR2 (germline): MNHEY, SVGEGT. Trimming cost V 5 bases and J 3 bases; bases outside gene matches: 7. CDR3 size: 15 residues. The CDR3, as DNA: TGTGCCAGCAGTACGAGGACAGGGGGGGGCTACGAGCAGTACTTC. Protein product: CASSTRTGGGYEQYF.

The chain links TRBV4-3 to TRBJ2-1, with D perhaps TRBD2 (7 bases). CDR1 and CDR2 from the germline V gene are LGHNA and YSLEER. Trimming pared 0 bases from V and 6 bases from J, leaving 18 bases between. The CDR3 extends over 17 amino acids. CDR3 in DNA: TGCGCCAGCAGCCAAGATGTCGGGCGGGGGCCGTTCAATGAGCAGTTCTTC. Amino acids: CASSQDVGRGPFNEQFF.

There are a few counts of this clone. This chain joins TRBV11-2 and TRBJ2-2; 9 positions match TRBD2. CDR3 length equals 16 residues. Germline V gene data show CDR1 as SGHAT and CDR2 as FQNNGV. After removal of 4 bases from V and 0 bases from J, the junction contained 3 bases not matched to a gene. This CDR3 reads CASSSRGGANTGELFF. In nucleotides, the CDR3 is TGTGCCAGCAGCTCTCGCGGGGGGGCGAACACCGGGGAGCTGTTTTTT. Using reference TRBV11-2 and TRBJ2-2 for the parts outside the CDR3, the full variable domain is EAGVAQSPRYKIIEKRQSVAFWCNPISGHATLYWYQQILGQGPKLLIQFQNNGVVDDSQLPKDRFSAERLKGVDSTLKIQPAKLEDSAVYLCASSSRGGANTGELFFGEGSRLTVL.

V gene TRBV19 combines with J gene TRBJ2-7; weak D call: TRBD1 (5 bases). Germline V CDR1 and CDR2: LNHDA, SQIVND (reference sequence). Trimming stripped 5 bases from V and 7 bases from J, with 18 bases between. CDR3 length: 14 residues. CDR3 sequence: CASSRRNGQGEQYF. The CDR3 nucleotides are TGTGCCAGTAGTCGTCGTAACGGCCAGGGAGAGCAGTACTTC.

CDR3 nucleotides: TGTGCCAGCAGTTTCGCAGACTTCGGTCAGCCCCAGCATTTT. It is translated as CASSFADFGQPQHF. This chain joins TRBV6-5 and TRBJ1-5; D gene uncertain. Germline CDR1 MNHEY, CDR2 SVGAGI. V was pared by 4 bases and J by 6 bases, with 13 bases between. CDR3 length: 14 amino acids.

This clone appeared many times. This rearrangement joins TRBV4-3 to TRBJ1-2, with 10 bases aligning to TRBD1. The CDR3 is 12 amino acids. Germline V lookup: CDR1 LGHNA, CDR2 YSLEER. The V and J ends lost 4 bases and 8 bases, in that order; junction bases with no gene match: 1. CDR3 bases: TGCGCCAGCAGCCTGGGACAGGGGGGCTACACCTTC. Translation: CASSLGQGGYTF.

J is TRBJ2-1 and V is TRBV28, with a weak D call TRBD1 (7 bases). V lost 4 bases to trimming and J lost 8 bases, with 18 bases between them. Germline lookup yields CDR1 MDHEN and CDR2 SYDVKM. The CDR3 runs 15 residues. The CDR3 sequence is CASSSQTGRMDEQFF. The CDR3 DNA follows: TGTGCCAGCAGTTCTCAGACAGGGAGGATGGATGAGCAGTTCTTC.

The chain joins TRBV18 to TRBJ2-7; D gene ambiguous. The CDR3 length is 14 residues. V was shortened by 6 bases and J by 0 bases, with 12 bases between the two germline ends. Per germline, CDR1 KGHSH and CDR2 LQKENI. The CDR3 sequence: CASSLDNFSYEQYF. CDR3 coding DNA: TGTGCCAGCTCCCTCGACAATTTCTCCTACGAGCAGTACTTC.

This chain joins TRBV19 and TRBJ2-3; TRBD2 agrees at 8 bases. The length of the CDR3 is 14 residues. Trimming took 7 bases from V and 4 from J; bases not matched to a gene: 7. Looked up from germline, CDR1 is LNHDA and CDR2 is SQIVND (reference sequence). The CDR3 DNA is TGTGCCAGTAACCCGGGAGGGAGGCCAGATACGCAGTATTTT. Amino acids: CASNPGGRPDTQYF.

This chain connects TRBV7-9 to TRBJ1-4; 8 bases align to TRBD1. The CDR3 totals 14 residues. V dropped 1 base and J dropped 5; count of bases not matched to a gene: 0. CDR1 is SEHNR, CDR2 FQNEAQ, per germline (reference sequence). CDR3 sequence (DNA): TGTGCCAGCAGCTTAGACAGGGGGAATGAAAAACTGTTTTTT. This translates into CASSLDRGNEKLFF. The variable domain in full, with the rest retrieved from reference TRBV7-9 and TRBJ1-4, is DTGVSQNPRHKITKRGQNVTFRCDPISEHNRLYWYRQTLGQGPEFLTYFQNEAQLEKSRLLSDRFSAERPKGSFSTLEIQRTEQGDSAMYLCASSLDRGNEKLFFGSGTQLSVL.

The rearrangement joins TRBV7-6 to TRBJ2-4; D might be TRBD1 (5 bases). V was cut by 1 base and J by 7 bases, with 11 bases left in between. The CDR3 spans 14 residues. In germline, CDR1 is SGHVS, CDR2 FNYEAQ. CDR3 DNA: TGTGCCAGCAGCTTAGGGCAGGGCACCAACATTCAGTACTTC. Amino acids: CASSLGQGTNIQYF.

J is TRBJ1-6 and V is TRBV7-8; 7 bases line up with TRBD1. The junction had 10 bases not matched to a gene; V was cut back by 5 bases and J by 0 bases. The CDR3 length is 18 residues. From germline, CDR1 is SGHVS and CDR2 FQNEAQ. In nucleotides, the CDR3 is TGTGCCAGCAGCCGATCCGGGACAGCTAGCTCCTATAATTCACCCCTCCACTTT. Its protein is CASSRSGTASSYNSPLHF.

The V and J genes are TRBV7-6 and TRBJ1-1; possibly TRBD1 for D (5 bases). The CDR3 covers 13 residues. The germline gives CDR1 SGHVS, CDR2 FNYEAQ. The V gene lost 2 bases and the J gene lost 7 bases, with 11 bases spanning the gap. The CDR3 DNA is TGTGCCAGCAGCTTAAACGGGCAGGGTGAAGCTTTCTTT. Amino acid sequence: CASSLNGQGEAFF.

The chain carries TRBV5-1 and TRBJ2-1, with 9 bases lining up with TRBD1. V was pared by 0 bases and J by 4 bases, with 5 bases of the junction left unmatched. From germline, CDR1 is SGHRS and CDR2 YFSETQ. This CDR3 is built from 16 residues. CDR3 in amino acids: CASSLGQGENYNEQFF. CDR3 bases: TGCGCCAGCAGCTTGGGACAGGGGGAGAATTACAATGAGCAGTTCTTC.

This clone has a single count. This chain uses TRBV6-1 with TRBJ1-3, with D tentatively TRBD1 (6 bases). Germline CDR1 MNHNS, CDR2 SASEGT. The CDR3 is made up of 14 amino acids. V lost 2 bases and J 4 bases, leaving 9 bases between the germline ends. CDR3 region: CASSEPGEGNTIYF. In DNA form, the CDR3 reads TGTGCCAGCAGTGAACCAGGGGAAGGAAACACCATATATTTT.

The chain uses TRBV18 and TRBJ2-7, with 8 nucleotides matching TRBD1. V was pared by 4 bases and J by 4 bases, with 6 bases of the junction left unmatched. In germline, CDR1 is KGHSH, CDR2 LQKENI. The CDR3 is 14 amino acids. CDR3 nucleotides: TGTGCCAGCTCACAACAAGGACAGGGTTACGAGCAGTACTTC. Translation gives CASSQQGQGYEQYF.

This clone has a single count. V and J are TRBV3-1 (or the pseudogene TRBV3-2) and TRBJ2-1, with D possibly TRBD1 on 6 matching bases. Germline V lookup: CDR1 LGHDT, CDR2 YNNKEL (reference sequence). V was pared by 0 bases and J by 7 bases, with 10 bases between. The CDR3 is 14 residues long. The CDR3 sequence is CASSQDRGVNEQFF. The CDR3 coding sequence is TGTGCCAGCAGCCAAGACAGGGGAGTTAATGAGCAGTTCTTC.

The chain couples TRBV27 to TRBJ2-7; 9 bases map to TRBD1. Germline V gives CDR1 MNHEY, CDR2 SMNVEV (reference sequence). The CDR3 runs 15 residues. V dropped 3 bases and J dropped 7; count of bases not matched to a gene: 10. The CDR3 reads CASSFLSGTGKEQYF. CDR3 DNA: TGTGCCAGCAGTTTCCTGTCGGGGACAGGGAAAGAGCAGTACTTC.

V usage is TRBV18 and J usage is TRBJ2-5, with 10 bases that match TRBD1. Germline V gives CDR1 KGHSH, CDR2 LQKENI. V dropped 3 bases and J dropped 5; count of bases not matched to a gene: 6. The CDR3 consists of 15 residues. The CDR3 here is CASSPRQGAGETQYF. In DNA form, the CDR3 reads TGTGCCAGCTCACCGAGACAGGGGGCAGGGGAGACCCAGTACTTC.

This chain connects TRBV6-5 to TRBJ1-1, with 8 bases matching TRBD1. The CDR3 has 15 residues. Per germline, CDR1 MNHEY and CDR2 SVGAGI. V lost 7 bases to trimming and J lost 11 bases; unmatched junction nucleotides: 18. CDR3 DNA sequence: TGTGCCAGCACGTCCGGAAGCAGGGGGCCCCGAGAGGCTTTCTTT. Residues: CASTSGSRGPREAFF.

The chain links TRBV11-1 to TRBJ2-1; 7 bases match TRBD1. Germline values: CDR1 SGHAT, CDR2 FQDESV (reference sequence). V gave up 5 bases and J gave up 2 bases; unmatched junction bases: 3. This CDR3 spans 14 amino acids. The CDR3 coding sequence is TGTGCCAGCAGCCTAGGGACAGCCTACAATGAGCAGTTCTTC. Protein product: CASSLGTAYNEQFF.

V is TRBV6-5 and J is TRBJ1-2; TRBD1 agrees at 11 bases. Germline values: CDR1 MNHEY, CDR2 SVGAGI. V was clipped by 6 bases and J by 8 bases; unmatched bases: 8. The CDR3 totals 14 residues. The CDR3 is CASSRGQGAEGYTF. The CDR3 DNA sequence: TGTGCCAGCAGCCGAGGACAGGGGGCAGAGGGCTACACCTTC.

The CDR3 DNA is TGTGCCAGCAGGGGGACAGTGGGCACAGATACGCAGTATTTT. Translating it yields CASRGTVGTDTQYF. The chain joins TRBV27 to TRBJ2-3; 7 nucleotides match TRBD1. The CDR3 is made up of 14 amino acids. Trimming took 6 bases from V and 1 from J; bases not matched to a gene: 4. Germline V lookup: CDR1 MNHEY, CDR2 SMNVEV (reference sequence).

This clone appeared a few times. The chain has TRBV19 and TRBJ2-2; D might be TRBD2 (5 bases). The CDR3 spans 15 residues. Germline CDR1 is LNHDA and CDR2 is SQIVND (reference sequence). Trimming removed 2 bases from V and 4 bases from J, with 11 bases in between. Here the CDR3 reads CASSIPLAGTGELFF. The CDR3 DNA follows: TGTGCCAGTAGTATACCCCTAGCTGGCACCGGGGAGCTGTTTTTT.

The chain carries TRBV27 and TRBJ2-1, with 8 bases fitting TRBD1. This CDR3 is 16 amino acids long. Germline V CDR1 and CDR2: MNHEY, SMNVEV (reference sequence). V shed 3 bases and J 3 bases; nucleotides not matched to a gene: 7. CDR3 amino acids: CASSFAGGELYNEQFF. The DNA of the CDR3 is TGTGCCAGCAGTTTCGCAGGGGGCGAACTCTACAATGAGCAGTTCTTC.

The V call is TRBV5-6, the J call TRBJ2-5, with 10 bases lining up with TRBD2. Germline V gene sequence: CDR1 SGHDT, CDR2 YYEEEE. This CDR3 contains 14 residues. J lost 1 base, V lost 9 bases, and 6 bases had no gene match. CDR3 protein: CATRASGGQETQYF. CDR3 nucleotide sequence: TGTGCCACAAGGGCTAGCGGGGGCCAAGAGACCCAGTACTTC.

V usage is TRBV12-3 or TRBV12-4 and J usage is TRBJ2-3; D call uncertain. This CDR3 region has 13 residues. The V and J ends lost 5 bases and 4 bases respectively, with 10 bases between them. The CDR3 DNA follows: TGTGCCAGCAGTGCCACAGCATCAGATACGCAGTATTTT. This encodes CASSATASDTQYF.

This chain connects TRBV30 to TRBJ1-1; TRBD1 matches 7 bases. The CDR3 runs to 15 residues. Germline lookup yields CDR1 GTSNPN and CDR2 SVGIG (reference sequence). J lost 5 bases, V lost 2 bases, and 11 bases had no gene match. The CDR3 sequence is CAWSPRQGYITEAFF. CDR3 bases: TGTGCCTGGAGTCCCCGACAGGGCTATATAACTGAAGCTTTCTTT.

The chain employs TRBV4-3 and TRBJ2-5, with 12 nucleotides matching TRBD2. V dropped 1 base and J dropped 3; count of bases not matched to a gene: 3. The CDR3 loop spans 16 amino acids. Germline CDR1 is LGHNA and CDR2 is YSLEER. The CDR3 loop is CASSQGTSGVKETQYF. The CDR3 region has the DNA TGCGCCAGCAGCCAAGGGACTAGCGGGGTAAAAGAGACCCAGTACTTC.